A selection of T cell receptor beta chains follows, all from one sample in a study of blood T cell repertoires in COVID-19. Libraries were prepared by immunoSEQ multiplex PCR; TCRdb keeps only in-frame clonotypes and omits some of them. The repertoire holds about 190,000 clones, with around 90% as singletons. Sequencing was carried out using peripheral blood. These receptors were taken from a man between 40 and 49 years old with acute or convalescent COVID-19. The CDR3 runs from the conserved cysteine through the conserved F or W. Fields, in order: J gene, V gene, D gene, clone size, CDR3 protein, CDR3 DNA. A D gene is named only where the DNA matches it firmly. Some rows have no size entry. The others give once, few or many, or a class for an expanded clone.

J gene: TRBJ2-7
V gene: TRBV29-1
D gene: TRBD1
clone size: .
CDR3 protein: CSVTSRGREQYF
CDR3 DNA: TGCAGCGTCACCTCCAGGGGGCGAGAGCAGTACTTC

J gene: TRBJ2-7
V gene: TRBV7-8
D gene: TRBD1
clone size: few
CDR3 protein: CASSRGGQGVYEQYF
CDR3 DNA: TGTGCCAGCAGCCGAGGGGGACAGGGGGTCTACGAGCAGTACTTC

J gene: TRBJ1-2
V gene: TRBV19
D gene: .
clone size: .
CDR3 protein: CASSMALAGGYTF
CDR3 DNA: TGTGCCAGTAGTATGGCGCTAGCGGGTGGCTACACCTTC

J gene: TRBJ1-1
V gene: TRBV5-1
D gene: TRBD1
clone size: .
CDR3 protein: CASSDPGQGDTEAFF
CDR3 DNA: TGCGCCAGCAGCGACCCGGGACAGGGGGACACTGAAGCTTTCTTT

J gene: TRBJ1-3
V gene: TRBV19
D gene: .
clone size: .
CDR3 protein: CASSIRGHKNSGNTIYF
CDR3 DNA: TGTGCCAGTAGTATCAGAGGTCACAAAAACTCTGGAAACACCATATATTTT

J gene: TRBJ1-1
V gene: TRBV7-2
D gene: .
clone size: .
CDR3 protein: CASSQQGVNTEAFF
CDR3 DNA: TGTGCCAGCAGCCAACAGGGAGTGAACACTGAAGCTTTCTTT

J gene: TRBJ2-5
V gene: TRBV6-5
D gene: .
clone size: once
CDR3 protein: CASSAARDIQETQYF
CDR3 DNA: TGTGCCAGCAGCGCCGCAAGGGACATCCAAGAGACCCAGTACTTC

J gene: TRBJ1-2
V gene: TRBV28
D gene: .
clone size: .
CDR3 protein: CASVSRRGEGYTF
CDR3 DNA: TGTGCCAGCGTATCCAGGAGGGGAGAAGGCTACACCTTC

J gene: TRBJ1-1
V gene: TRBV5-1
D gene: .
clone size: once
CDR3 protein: CASSLDPEDTEAFF
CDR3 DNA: TGCGCCAGCAGCTTGGATCCGGAGGACACTGAAGCTTTCTTT

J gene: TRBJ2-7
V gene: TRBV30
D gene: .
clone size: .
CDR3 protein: CAWSRGIGEQYF
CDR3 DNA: TGTGCCTGGAGTAGGGGCATAGGCGAGCAGTACTTC

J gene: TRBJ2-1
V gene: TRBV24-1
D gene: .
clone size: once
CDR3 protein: CATSDLTGEQFF
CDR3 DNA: TGTGCCACCAGTGATTTGACAGGGGAGCAGTTCTTC

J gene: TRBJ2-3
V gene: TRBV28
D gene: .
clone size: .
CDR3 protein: CASSLPVVPTDTQYF
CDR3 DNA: TGTGCCAGCAGTTTACCTGTCGTCCCCACAGATACGCAGTATTTT

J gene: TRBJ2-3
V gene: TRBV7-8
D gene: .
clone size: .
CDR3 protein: CASSVPGGTDTQYF
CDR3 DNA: TGTGCCAGCAGCGTCCCCGGAGGCACAGATACGCAGTATTTT

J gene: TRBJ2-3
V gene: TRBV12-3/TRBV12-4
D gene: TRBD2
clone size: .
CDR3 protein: CASTPSGGAQYF
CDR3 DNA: TGTGCCAGCACCCCTAGCGGGGGGGCGCAGTATTTT

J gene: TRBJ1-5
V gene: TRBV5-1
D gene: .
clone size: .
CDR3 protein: CASSFSGNSNQPQHF
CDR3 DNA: TGCGCCAGCAGCTTCTCCGGGAATAGCAATCAGCCCCAGCATTTT